One sample yielded the 13 T cell receptor beta chains listed below, sequenced in a study of CD8+CD57+ T cells in acquired aplastic anemia. Patients included in sequencing had previously demonstrated CD8+CD57+ cell expansion by flow cytometry. The template used for profiling TCR beta VDJ and CDR3 was genomic DNA. TCRdb called the reads again in MiXCR, with one record for every CDR3 protein. In the table there are about 150,000 distinct CDR3 sequences, about 50% of which are singletons. Input material: sorted CD4+, CD8+, or CD8+CD57+ T cells (not recorded which) from PBMCs. These receptors were collected from a human donor with aplastic anemia.

The V gene is TRBV19, the J gene TRBJ1-6; D is undetermined. V was cut by 6 bases and J by 7 bases, with 16 bases left in between. The length of the CDR3 is 15 residues. The germline V gene encodes CDR1 LNHDA and CDR2 SQIVND (reference sequence). DNA of the CDR3: TGTGCCAGTAGCCTATCGGACCAGCGGAATTCACCCCTCCACTTT. Its protein product is CASSLSDQRNSPLHF.

Details on this clonotype: A much bigger clone sits one base away, suggesting this may be a read error. A read error is likely, as this CDR3 ends without the conserved phenylalanine or tryptophan. The chain has TRBV4-3 and TRBJ1-1, with TRBD1 as a possible D gene (5 bases). V was shortened by 1 base and J by 4 bases, with 16 bases between the two germline ends. There are 16 residues in the CDR3. Germline V gene data show CDR1 as LGHNA and CDR2 as YSLEER. CDR3 protein: CASSQGTRGGGTEAFL. The CDR3 DNA sequence: TGCGCCAGCAGCCAAGGGACGAGGGGTGGGGGCACTGAAGCTTTCCTT.

This clonotype appeared a few times. The chain uses TRBV10-3 and TRBJ1-1; D gene unclear. V gave up 0 bases and J gave up 1 base, with 6 bases separating them. Germline CDR1 ENHRY, CDR2 SYGVKD. The CDR3 is 14 residues long. CDR3 sequence: CAISESRENTEAFF. The CDR3 region has the DNA TGTGCCATCAGTGAGTCAAGGGAGAACACTGAAGCTTTCTTT.

The chain links TRBV7-4 to TRBJ1-1, with 7 nucleotides matching TRBD1. CDR1 and CDR2 (germline): SGHVT, SQSDAQ. The CDR3 has 14 amino acids. The junction had 9 bases not matched to a gene; V was cut back by 5 bases and J by 6 bases. CDR3 bases: TGTGCCAGCAGCCGAGACAGGGCGTTCGCTGAAGCTTTCTTT. This sequence encodes CASSRDRAFAEAFF.

The chain carries TRBV4-1 and TRBJ2-7, with 8 bases identical to TRBD1. This CDR3 has 13 residues. J lost 7 bases, V lost 5 bases, and 7 bases had no gene match. Germline V gene lookup returns CDR1 MGHRA and CDR2 YSYEKL. The CDR3 nucleotides are TGCGCCAGCAGCGATTTGGGACAGGTTGAGCAGTACTTC. It specifies CASSDLGQVEQYF.

This clonotype occurred a few times. The rearrangement links TRBV10-3 to TRBJ1-2, with 9 bases lining up with TRBD1. The V gene's germline CDR1 is ENHRY and CDR2 SYGVKD. The CDR3 length is 17 residues. V dropped 1 base and J dropped 8; count of bases not matched to a gene: 14. CDR3 bases: TGTGCCATCAGTGAGTGGGTGGAGGGGACAGGGAGAAGGGGCTACACCTTC. Protein sequence: CAISEWVEGTGRRGYTF.

This sequence joins TRBV11-3 and TRBJ1-1, with 9 positions matching TRBD1. V trimming: 4 bases; J trimming: 6 bases; junction bases outside the gene matches: 6. Germline assignment: CDR1 SGHNT and CDR2 YENEEA. The CDR3 is 14 residues long. Here the CDR3 reads CASSSARQGAEAFF. For the CDR3, the DNA is TGTGCCAGCAGCTCAGCTAGACAGGGGGCTGAAGCTTTCTTT. Looking up the rest from reference TRBV11-3 and TRBJ1-1 gives the full variable domain: EAGVVQSPRYKIIEKKQPVAFWCNPISGHNTLYWYLQNLGQGPELLIRYENEEAVDDSQLPKDRFSAERLKGVDSTLKIQPAELGDSAVYLCASSSARQGAEAFFGQGTRLTVV.

The chain is built from TRBV20-1 and TRBJ2-5, with TRBD2 matching over 12 bases. The CDR3 extends over 19 amino acids. Germline lookup yields CDR1 DFQATT and CDR2 SNEGSKA (reference sequence). The junction had 20 bases not matched to a gene; V was cut back by 5 bases and J by 4 bases. The CDR3 loop reads CSARQRTSGEWESLETQYF. CDR3 sequence (DNA): TGCAGTGCTCGACAACGGACTAGCGGGGAGTGGGAGTCGTTAGAGACCCAGTACTTC.

There are a few counts of this clonotype. V gene TRBV7-8 combines with J gene TRBJ1-2; TRBD1 agrees at 9 bases. The germline gives CDR1 SGHVS, CDR2 FQNEAQ. The CDR3 is 13 residues long. The J segment lost 5 bases and the V segment lost 9 bases, leaving 7 bases of the junction unmatched. The CDR3 reads CARRRDRVYGYTF. The CDR3 DNA reads TGTGCCAGACGCCGGGACAGGGTTTATGGCTACACCTTC.

This clonotype was detected many times. The rearrangement links TRBV19 to TRBJ2-6; D is perhaps TRBD1 (6 bases). V was trimmed by 5 bases and J by 4 bases, leaving 12 bases between them. The CDR3 extends over 15 amino acids. CDR1 is LNHDA, CDR2 SQIVND, per germline (reference sequence). This chain's CDR3 is CASSLPGAGANVLTF. CDR3 DNA: TGTGCCAGTAGTCTGCCAGGGGCGGGGGCCAACGTCCTGACTTTC.

The sample holds a few counts of this clonotype. This chain's CDR3 is CATSRDLGDTQYF. In DNA form, the CDR3 reads TGTGCCACCAGCAGAGATCTCGGAGATACGCAGTATTTT. This chain uses TRBV15 with TRBJ2-3; no firm D call. Looked up from germline, CDR1 is LNHNV and CDR2 is YYDKDF (reference sequence). The V and J ends lost 0 bases and 5 bases respectively, with 6 bases between them. The CDR3 length is 13 residues.

The CDR3 protein is CASSQVAANTDTQYF. The CDR3 nucleotides are TGCGCCAGCAGCCAAGTTGCGGCTAACACAGATACGCAGTATTTT. The chain has TRBV4-1 and TRBJ2-3; D uncertain. V was shortened by 1 base and J by 2 bases, with 10 bases between the two germline ends. CDR1 and CDR2 (germline): MGHRA, YSYEKL. CDR3 length: 15 amino acids.

The J gene is TRBJ2-1, the V gene TRBV15, with 11 bases lining up with TRBD2. The CDR3 loop spans 13 amino acids. Germline CDR1 reads LNHNV; CDR2 reads YYDKDF (reference sequence). J lost 9 bases, V lost 6 bases, and 4 bases had no gene match. CDR3 region: CATRTSGSSEQFF. DNA of the CDR3: TGTGCCACCAGAACTAGCGGGAGCAGTGAGCAGTTCTTC.